The clone carrying this T cell receptor (beta chain) was seen a few times. Its antigen is currently unknown. The J segment lost 5 bases and the V segment lost 1 base, leaving 9 bases of the junction unmatched. Germline V gene lookup returns CDR1 LNHDA and CDR2 SQIVND (reference sequence). This CDR3 is built from 17 residues. The data derive from a study of cytomegalovirus exposure and HLA in healthy donors. Study findings and constraints: Most TCRs appeared rarely, but some public TCRs recurred in many donors. Association with HLA alleles at 0.05 false discovery rate was found for some 18,000 TCR beta sequences in a later analysis.

13 Jbeta primers and 60 Vbeta primers were used for the PCR. Sequencing used immunoSEQ multiplex PCR; TCRdb keeps in-frame clones, though not all of them. In the table there are around 90,000 clones, around nine tenths of which are singletons. This sequence was found in a man in his thirties or forties in good health and CMV-seropositive. The chain links TRBV19 to TRBJ1-5; 9 nucleotides align to TRBD1. Sequences were obtained from PBMCs. In DNA form, the CDR3 reads TGTGCCAGTAGTATAGCCCCTGGGACAGGGTTTTATCAGCCCCAGCATTTT. This codes for CASSIAPGTGFYQPQHF.